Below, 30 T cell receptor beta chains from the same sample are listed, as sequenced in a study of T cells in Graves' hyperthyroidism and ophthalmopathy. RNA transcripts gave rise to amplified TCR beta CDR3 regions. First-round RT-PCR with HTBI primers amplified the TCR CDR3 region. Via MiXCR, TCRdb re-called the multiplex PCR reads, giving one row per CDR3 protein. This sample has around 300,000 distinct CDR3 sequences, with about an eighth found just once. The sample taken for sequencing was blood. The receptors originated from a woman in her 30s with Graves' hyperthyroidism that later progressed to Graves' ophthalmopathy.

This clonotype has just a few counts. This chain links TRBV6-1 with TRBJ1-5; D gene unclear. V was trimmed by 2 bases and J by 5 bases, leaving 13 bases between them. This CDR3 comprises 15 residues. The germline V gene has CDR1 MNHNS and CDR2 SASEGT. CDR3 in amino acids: CASSERLPNYQPQHF. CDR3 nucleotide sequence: TGTGCCAGCAGTGAAAGACTCCCTAATTATCAGCCCCAGCATTTT.

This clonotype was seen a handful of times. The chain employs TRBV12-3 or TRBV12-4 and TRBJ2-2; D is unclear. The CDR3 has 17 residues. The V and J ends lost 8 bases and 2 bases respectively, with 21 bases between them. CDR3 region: CASRKKLLGLNTGELFF. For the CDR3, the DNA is TGTGCCAGCCGAAAAAAGTTACTCGGGCTAAACACCGGGGAGCTGTTTTTT.

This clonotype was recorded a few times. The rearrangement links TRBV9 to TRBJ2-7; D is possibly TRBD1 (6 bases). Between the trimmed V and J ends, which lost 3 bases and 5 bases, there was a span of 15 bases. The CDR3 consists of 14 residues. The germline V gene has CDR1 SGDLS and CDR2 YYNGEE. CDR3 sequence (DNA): TGTGCCAGCAGCGGGGGAGACAGGAACGACGAGCAGTACTTC. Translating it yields CASSGGDRNDEQYF.

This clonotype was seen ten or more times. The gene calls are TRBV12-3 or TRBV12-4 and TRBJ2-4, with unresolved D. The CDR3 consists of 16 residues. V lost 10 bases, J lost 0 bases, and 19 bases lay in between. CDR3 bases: TGTGCCACCTCTAAAACAAGTTTTCTAGCCAAAAACATTCAGTACTTC. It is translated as CATSKTSFLAKNIQYF.

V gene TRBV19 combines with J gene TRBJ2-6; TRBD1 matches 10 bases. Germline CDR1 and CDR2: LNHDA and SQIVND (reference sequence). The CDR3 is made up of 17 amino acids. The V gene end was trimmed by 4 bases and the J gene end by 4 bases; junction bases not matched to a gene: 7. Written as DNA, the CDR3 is TGTGCCAGTAGTACTCCGACAGGGGGCCAAGGGGCCAACGTCCTGACTTTC. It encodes CASSTPTGGQGANVLTF.

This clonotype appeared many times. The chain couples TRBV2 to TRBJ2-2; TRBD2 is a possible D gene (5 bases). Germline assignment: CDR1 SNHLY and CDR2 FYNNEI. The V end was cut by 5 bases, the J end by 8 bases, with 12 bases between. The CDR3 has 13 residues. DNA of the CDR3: TGTGCCAGCAGTACCGGGGAGCGGGGGGAGCTGTTTTTT. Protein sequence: CASSTGERGELFF.

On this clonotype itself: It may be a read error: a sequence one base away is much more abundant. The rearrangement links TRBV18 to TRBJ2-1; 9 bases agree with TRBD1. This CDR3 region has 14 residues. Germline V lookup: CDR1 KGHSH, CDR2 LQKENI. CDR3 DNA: TGTGGCAGCTCACCCGGGGACAGGGTGAATGAGCAGTTCTTC. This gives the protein CGSSPGDRVNEQFF.

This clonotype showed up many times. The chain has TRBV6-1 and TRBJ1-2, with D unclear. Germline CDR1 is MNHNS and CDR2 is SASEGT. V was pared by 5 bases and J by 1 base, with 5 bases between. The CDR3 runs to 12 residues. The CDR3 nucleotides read TGTGCCAGCAGTTCCGTTAACTATGGCTACACCTTC. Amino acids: CASSSVNYGYTF.

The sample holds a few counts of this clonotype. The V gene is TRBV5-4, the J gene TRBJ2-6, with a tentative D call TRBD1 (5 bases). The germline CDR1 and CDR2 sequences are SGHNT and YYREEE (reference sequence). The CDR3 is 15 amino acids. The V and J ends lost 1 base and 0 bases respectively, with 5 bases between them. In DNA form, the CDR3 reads TGTGCCAGCAGCTTGAGGGGCTCTGGGGCCAACGTCCTGACTTTC. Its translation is CASSLRGSGANVLTF.

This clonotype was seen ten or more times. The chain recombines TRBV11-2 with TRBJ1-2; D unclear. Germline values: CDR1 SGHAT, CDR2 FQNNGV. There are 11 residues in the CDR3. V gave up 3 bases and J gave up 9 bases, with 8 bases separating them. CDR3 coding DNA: TGTGCCAGCAGCTTCCAGGATCGCTACACCTTC. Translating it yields CASSFQDRYTF.

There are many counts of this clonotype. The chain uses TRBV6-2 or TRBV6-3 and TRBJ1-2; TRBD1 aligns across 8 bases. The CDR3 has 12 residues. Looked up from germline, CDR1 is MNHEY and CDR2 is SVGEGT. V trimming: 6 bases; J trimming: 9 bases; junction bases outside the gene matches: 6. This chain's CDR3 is CASRTGTGSYTF. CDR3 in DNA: TGTGCCAGCAGGACCGGGACAGGCAGCTACACCTTC.

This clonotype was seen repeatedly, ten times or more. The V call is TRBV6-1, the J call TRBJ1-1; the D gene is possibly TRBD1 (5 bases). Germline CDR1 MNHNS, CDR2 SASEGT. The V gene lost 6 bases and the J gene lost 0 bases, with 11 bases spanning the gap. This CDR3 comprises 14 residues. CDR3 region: CASRGGGLNTEAFF. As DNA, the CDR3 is TGTGCCAGCAGGGGGGGAGGGCTGAACACTGAAGCTTTCTTT.

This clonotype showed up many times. CDR3 residues: CSARVQAWRNTEAFF. CDR3 DNA: TGCAGTGCTAGAGTGCAGGCCTGGAGAAACACTGAAGCTTTCTTT. The J gene is TRBJ1-1, the V gene TRBV20-1; the D is unclear. The germline V and J ends were trimmed by 1 base and 2 bases, with 14 bases remaining between them. The germline V gene has CDR1 DFQATT and CDR2 SNEGSKA (reference sequence). This CDR3 comprises 15 residues.

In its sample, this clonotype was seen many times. The CDR3 is CASSLDRLAGPYNEQFF. The DNA for the CDR3 is TGTGCCAGCAGTTTAGACCGACTAGCGGGGCCTTACAATGAGCAGTTCTTC. The rearrangement links TRBV3-1 to TRBJ2-1; 11 bases are shared with TRBD2. This CDR3 contains 17 residues. Germline lookup yields CDR1 LGHDT and CDR2 YNNKEL (reference sequence). The ends lost 6 bases at V and 4 bases at J; junction bases unmatched: 11.

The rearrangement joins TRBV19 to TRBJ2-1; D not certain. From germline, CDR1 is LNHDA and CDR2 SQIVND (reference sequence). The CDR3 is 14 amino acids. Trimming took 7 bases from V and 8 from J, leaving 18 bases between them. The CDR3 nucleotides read TGTGCCAGTACGGGCTTAGCCCCTGTTCATGAGCAGTTCTTC. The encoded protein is CASTGLAPVHEQFF. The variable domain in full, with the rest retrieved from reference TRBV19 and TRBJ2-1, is DGGITQSPKYLFRKEGQNVTLSCEQNLNHDAMYWYRQDPGQGLRLIYYSQIVNDFQKGDIAEGYSVSREKKESFPLTVTSAQKNPTAFYLCASTGLAPVHEQFFGPGTRLTVL.

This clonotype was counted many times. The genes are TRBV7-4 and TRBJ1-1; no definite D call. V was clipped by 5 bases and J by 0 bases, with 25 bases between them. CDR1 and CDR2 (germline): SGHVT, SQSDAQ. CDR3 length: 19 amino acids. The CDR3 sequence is CASSPRPRTEAVLNTEAFF. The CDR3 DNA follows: TGTGCCAGCAGCCCCCGACCTCGGACGGAGGCAGTTTTGAACACTGAAGCTTTCTTT.

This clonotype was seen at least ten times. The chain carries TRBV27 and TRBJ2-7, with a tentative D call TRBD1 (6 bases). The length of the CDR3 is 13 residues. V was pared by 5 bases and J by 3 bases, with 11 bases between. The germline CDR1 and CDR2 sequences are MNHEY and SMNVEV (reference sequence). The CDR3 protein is CASSHWDNYEQYF. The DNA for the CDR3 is TGTGCCAGCAGTCACTGGGACAACTACGAGCAGTACTTC.

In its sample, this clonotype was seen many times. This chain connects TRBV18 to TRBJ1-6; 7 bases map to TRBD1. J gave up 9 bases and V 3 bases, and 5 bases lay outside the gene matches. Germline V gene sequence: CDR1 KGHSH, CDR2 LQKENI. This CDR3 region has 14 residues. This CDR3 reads CASSPEGATSPLHF. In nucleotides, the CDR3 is TGTGCCAGCTCACCCGAGGGGGCTACTTCACCCCTCCACTTT.

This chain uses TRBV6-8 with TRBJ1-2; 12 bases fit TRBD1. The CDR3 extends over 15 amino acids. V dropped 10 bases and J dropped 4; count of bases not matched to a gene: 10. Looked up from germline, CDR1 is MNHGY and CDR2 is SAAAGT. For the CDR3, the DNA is TGTGCCACCACGAGCGGGACAGGGGGCCGCTATGGCTACACCTTC. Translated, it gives CATTSGTGGRYGYTF.

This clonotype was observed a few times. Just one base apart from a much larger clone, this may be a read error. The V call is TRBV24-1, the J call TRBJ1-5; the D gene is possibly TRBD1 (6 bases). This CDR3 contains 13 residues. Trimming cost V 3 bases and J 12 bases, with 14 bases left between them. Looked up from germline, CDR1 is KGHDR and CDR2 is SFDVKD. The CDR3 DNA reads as TGTGCCACCAGTGATCGCGACAGGTTAGTCCAGCATTTT. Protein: CATSDRDRLVQHF.

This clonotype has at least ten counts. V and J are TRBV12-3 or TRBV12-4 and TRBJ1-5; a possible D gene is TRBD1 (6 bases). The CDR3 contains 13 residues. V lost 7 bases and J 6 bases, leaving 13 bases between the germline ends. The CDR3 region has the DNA TGTGCCAGCAAGAACAGGGAATCTCAGCCCCAGCATTTT. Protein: CASKNRESQPQHF.

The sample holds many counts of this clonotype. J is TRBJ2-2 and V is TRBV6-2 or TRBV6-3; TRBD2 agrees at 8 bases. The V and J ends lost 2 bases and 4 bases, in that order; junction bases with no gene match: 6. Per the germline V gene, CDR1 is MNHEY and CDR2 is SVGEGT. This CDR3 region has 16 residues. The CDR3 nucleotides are TGTGCCAGCAGTTACGGCAGCGGGAGCATCACCGGGGAGCTGTTTTTT. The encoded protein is CASSYGSGSITGELFF.

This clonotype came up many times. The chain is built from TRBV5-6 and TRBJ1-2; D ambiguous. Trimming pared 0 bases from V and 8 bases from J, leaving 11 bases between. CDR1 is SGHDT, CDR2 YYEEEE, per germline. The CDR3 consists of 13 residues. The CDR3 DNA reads TGTGCCAGCAGCTTGGTGTCGATTGAAGGCTACACCTTC. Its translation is CASSLVSIEGYTF.

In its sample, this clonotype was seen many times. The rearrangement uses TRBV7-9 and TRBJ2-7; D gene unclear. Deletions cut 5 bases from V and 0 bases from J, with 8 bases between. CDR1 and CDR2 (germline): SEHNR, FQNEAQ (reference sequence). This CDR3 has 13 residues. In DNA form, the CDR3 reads TGTGCCAGCAGCCCAGTGGGCTCCTACGAGCAGTACTTC. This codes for CASSPVGSYEQYF.

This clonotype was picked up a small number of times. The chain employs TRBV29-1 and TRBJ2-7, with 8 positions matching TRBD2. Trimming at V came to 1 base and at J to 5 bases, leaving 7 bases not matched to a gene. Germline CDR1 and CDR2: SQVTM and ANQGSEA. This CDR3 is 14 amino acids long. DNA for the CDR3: TGCAGCGTTGAAGGTAGTGTAGCGGGGAACGAGCAGTACTTC. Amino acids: CSVEGSVAGNEQYF.

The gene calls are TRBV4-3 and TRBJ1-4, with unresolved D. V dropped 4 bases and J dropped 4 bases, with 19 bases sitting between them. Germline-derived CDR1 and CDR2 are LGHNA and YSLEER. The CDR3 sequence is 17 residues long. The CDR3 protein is CASSPTRRLVLNEKLFF. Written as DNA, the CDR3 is TGCGCCAGCAGCCCAACCCGCCGTTTGGTACTTAATGAAAAACTGTTTTTT.

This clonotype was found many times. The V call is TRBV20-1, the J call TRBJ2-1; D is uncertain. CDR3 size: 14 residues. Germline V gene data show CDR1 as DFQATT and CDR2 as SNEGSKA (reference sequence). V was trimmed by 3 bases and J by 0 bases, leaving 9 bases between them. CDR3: CSASLSSSYNEQFF. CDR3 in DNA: TGCAGTGCTAGCTTGAGTAGCTCCTACAATGAGCAGTTCTTC.

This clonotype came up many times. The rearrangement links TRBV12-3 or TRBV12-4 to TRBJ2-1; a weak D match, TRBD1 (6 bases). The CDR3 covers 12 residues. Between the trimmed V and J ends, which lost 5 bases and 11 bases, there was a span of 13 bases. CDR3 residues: CASSSDRDKQFF. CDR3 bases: TGTGCCAGCAGTAGCGACCGGGACAAGCAGTTCTTC.

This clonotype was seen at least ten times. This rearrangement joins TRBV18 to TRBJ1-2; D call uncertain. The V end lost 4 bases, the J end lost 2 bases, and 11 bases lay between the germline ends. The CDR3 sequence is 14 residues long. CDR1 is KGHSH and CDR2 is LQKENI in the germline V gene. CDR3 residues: CASSLSAANYGYTF. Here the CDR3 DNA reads TGTGCCAGCTCACTTTCCGCGGCGAACTATGGCTACACCTTC.

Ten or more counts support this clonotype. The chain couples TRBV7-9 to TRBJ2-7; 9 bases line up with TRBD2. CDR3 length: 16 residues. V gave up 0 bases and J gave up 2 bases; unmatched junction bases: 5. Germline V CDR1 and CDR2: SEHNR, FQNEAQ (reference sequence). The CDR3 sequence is CASSLARTSVTYEQYF. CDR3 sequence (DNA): TGTGCCAGCAGCTTAGCGAGGACTAGCGTTACCTACGAGCAGTACTTC.